Listed below are T cell receptor beta chains from one sample, sequenced in a study of shared clonotypes between healthy human individuals. TCRdb's table, derived via immunoSEQ multiplex PCR, lists solely in-frame clones and lacks some. The sample contains approximately 500,000 clones, 60% to 80% of which appear only once. The sequenced sample was PBMCs. The receptors here all came from a woman aged 40 to 50 in good health. Some clones in this sample may be carry-over from other donors' samples. The conserved cysteine and the conserved F or W are not part of the CDR3 here. Size is omitted from some rows. Given values are once, few, many or a class for expanded clones.

clone_size	v_call	cdr3_aa
NA	TRBV10-3	AISESESETQY
NA	TRBV15	ATSASRGGHQPQH
many	TRBV18	ASSPQEAGKLF
NA	TRBV5-6	ASRIAGRAEEQY
NA	TRBV28	ASRRTGVPYEQY
NA	TRBV7-3	ASSPRLAGRDEQF
NA	TRBV6-5	ASSAIGTQGGELF
NA	TRBV7-2	ASSLATAVGETQY
NA	TRBV29-1	SVEGLAGHNEQF
NA	TRBV11-2	ASSLGVGPYTEAF
NA	TRBV7-3	ASSPQGVAGYNEQF
NA	TRBV9	ASSVGAGSEQY
once	TRBV6-1	ASTENTGELF
NA	TRBV7-9	ASSLAGLDGYT
NA	TRBV30	AWSVTQDPPGNTIY
once	TRBV9	ASSPRTRSEGEQF
NA	TRBV11-2	ASSLVGLAGDQQF
NA	TRBV6-4	ASSDSVRGHTGELF
NA	TRBV19	ASSTNRGRGQPQH
NA	TRBV7-9	ASSLSTNNEQF
once	TRBV6-5	ASSYSTGQTEAF
NA	TRBV7-9	ASSESEQF
NA	TRBV7-9	ASSKPGTSRYNEQF
NA	TRBV21-1	ASSTLTRASSYNEQF
NA	TRBV29-1	SVGRDEQY
few	TRBV4-2	ASSQDLREGVTQY
NA	TRBV5-8	ASSSYTEAF
once	TRBV5-1	ASSYETGGRLSDTEAF
NA	TRBV28	ASSLTAGGYEQY
NA	TRBV5-5	ASSLVGLAGGPSNEQF